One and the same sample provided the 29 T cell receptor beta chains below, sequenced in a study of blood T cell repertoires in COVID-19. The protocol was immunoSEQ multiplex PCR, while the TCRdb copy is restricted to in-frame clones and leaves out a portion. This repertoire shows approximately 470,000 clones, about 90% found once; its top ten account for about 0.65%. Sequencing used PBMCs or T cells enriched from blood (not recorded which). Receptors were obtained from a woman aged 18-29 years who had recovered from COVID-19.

CDR3 sequence: CASSSGQENYGYTF. The CDR3 DNA reads TGTGCCAGCAGCTCTGGACAGGAGAACTATGGCTACACCTTC. The rearrangement uses TRBV5-4 and TRBJ1-2, with 7 positions matching TRBD1. CDR1 is SGHNT and CDR2 is YYREEE in the germline V gene (reference sequence). Trimming took 3 bases from V and 2 from J; bases not matched to a gene: 4. The CDR3 covers 14 residues.

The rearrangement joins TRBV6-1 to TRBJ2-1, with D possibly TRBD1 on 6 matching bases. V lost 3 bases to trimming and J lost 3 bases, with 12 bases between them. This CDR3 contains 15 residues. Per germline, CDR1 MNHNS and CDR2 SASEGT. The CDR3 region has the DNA TGTGCCAGCAGTGATGAAGGACAGATCTACAATGAGCAGTTCTTC. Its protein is CASSDEGQIYNEQFF.

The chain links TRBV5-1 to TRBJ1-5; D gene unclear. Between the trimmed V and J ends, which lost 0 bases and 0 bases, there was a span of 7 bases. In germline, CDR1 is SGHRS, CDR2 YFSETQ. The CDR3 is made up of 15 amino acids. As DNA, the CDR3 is TGCGCCAGCAGCTTGGAGCCTAATAGCAATCAGCCCCAGCATTTT. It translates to CASSLEPNSNQPQHF.

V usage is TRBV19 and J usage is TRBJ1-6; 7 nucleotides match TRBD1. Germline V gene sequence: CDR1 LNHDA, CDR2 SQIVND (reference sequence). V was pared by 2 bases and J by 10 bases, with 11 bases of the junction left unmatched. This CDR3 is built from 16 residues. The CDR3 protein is CASSISQGERGSPLHF. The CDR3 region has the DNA TGTGCCAGTAGTATATCTCAGGGGGAACGAGGATCACCCCTCCACTTT.

DNA for the CDR3: TGTGCCAGCAGCCCCGACAGGCCCAATGAGTACTACAATGAGCAGTTCTTC. Its protein product is CASSPDRPNEYYNEQFF. The chain couples TRBV25-1 to TRBJ2-1, with D tentatively TRBD1 (6 bases). Per germline, CDR1 MGHDK and CDR2 SYGVNS. Deletions cut 6 bases from V and 3 bases from J, with 21 bases between. The CDR3 loop spans 17 amino acids.

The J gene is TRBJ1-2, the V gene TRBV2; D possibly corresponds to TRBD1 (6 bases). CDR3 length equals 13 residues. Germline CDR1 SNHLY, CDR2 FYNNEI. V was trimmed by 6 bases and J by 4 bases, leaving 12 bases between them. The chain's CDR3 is CASRPGDTYGYTF. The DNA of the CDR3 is TGTGCCAGCAGACCAGGGGATACCTATGGCTACACCTTC.

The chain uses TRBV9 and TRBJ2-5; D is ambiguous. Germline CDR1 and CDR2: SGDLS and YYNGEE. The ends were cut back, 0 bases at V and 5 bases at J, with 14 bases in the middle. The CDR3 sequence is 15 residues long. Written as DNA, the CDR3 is TGTGCCAGCAGCGTAGAACGAACGGGTGAGGAGACCCAGTACTTC. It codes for CASSVERTGEETQYF.

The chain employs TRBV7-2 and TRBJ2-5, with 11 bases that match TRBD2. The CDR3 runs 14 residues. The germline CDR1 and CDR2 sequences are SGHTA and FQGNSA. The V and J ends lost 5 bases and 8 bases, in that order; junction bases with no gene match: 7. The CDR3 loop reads CASSLGTSGLTQYF. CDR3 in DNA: TGTGCCAGCAGCCTAGGGACTAGCGGCCTCACCCAGTACTTC.

The CDR3 DNA sequence: TGCGCCTGCGCAAGGTGCTGGTCGGTGCGGGACAGGAATAATGAGCAGTTCTTC. This gives the protein CACARCWSVRDRNNEQFF. This chain uses TRBV10-1 with TRBJ2-1; 8 nucleotides line up with TRBD1. Germline trimming cut 11 bases from V and 7 bases from J; bases unmatched to any gene: 25. CDR3 length: 18 amino acids. Germline CDR1 and CDR2: WNHNN and SYGVQD (reference sequence).

The CDR3 nucleotides are TGTGCCAGCAGTTACACACCGACAGGCGGACGGGAGTACTTC. Protein: CASSYTPTGGREYF. This sequence joins TRBV6-5 and TRBJ2-4; a possible D gene is TRBD1 (6 bases). The CDR3 has 14 residues. Looked up from germline, CDR1 is MNHEY and CDR2 is SVGAGI. Trimming took 2 bases from V and 14 from J, leaving 19 bases between them.

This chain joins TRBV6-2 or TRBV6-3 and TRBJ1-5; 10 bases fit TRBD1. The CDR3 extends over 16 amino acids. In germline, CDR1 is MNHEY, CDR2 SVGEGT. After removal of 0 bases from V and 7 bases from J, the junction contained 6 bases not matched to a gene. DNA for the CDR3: TGTGCCAGCAGTTACTCGGGACAGGGGTTAGGGCAGCCCCAGCATTTT. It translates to CASSYSGQGLGQPQHF.

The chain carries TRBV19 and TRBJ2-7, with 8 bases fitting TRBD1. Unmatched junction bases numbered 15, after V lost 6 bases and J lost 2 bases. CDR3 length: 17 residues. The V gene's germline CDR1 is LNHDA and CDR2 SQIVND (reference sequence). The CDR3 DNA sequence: TGTGCCAGTAGCCCCGGATTGAACAGGGGGGAAGCCTACGAGCAGTACTTC. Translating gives CASSPGLNRGEAYEQYF.

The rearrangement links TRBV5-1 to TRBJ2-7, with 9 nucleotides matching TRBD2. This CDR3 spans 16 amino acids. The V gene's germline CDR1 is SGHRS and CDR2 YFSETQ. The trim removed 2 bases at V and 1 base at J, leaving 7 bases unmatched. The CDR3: CASSLSSGGPSYEQYF. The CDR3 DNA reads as TGCGCCAGCAGCTTAAGTAGCGGGGGTCCATCCTACGAGCAGTACTTC.

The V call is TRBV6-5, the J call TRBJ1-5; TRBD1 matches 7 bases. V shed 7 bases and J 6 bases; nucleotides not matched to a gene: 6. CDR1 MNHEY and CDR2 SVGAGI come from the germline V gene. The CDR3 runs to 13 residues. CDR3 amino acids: CASNRWDSQPQHF. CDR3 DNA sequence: TGTGCCAGCAATAGATGGGACAGTCAGCCCCAGCATTTT.

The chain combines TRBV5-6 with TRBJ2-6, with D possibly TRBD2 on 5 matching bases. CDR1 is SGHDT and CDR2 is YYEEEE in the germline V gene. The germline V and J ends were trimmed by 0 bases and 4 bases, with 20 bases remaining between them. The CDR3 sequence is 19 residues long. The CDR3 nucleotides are TGTGCCAGCAGCTTGGTTCAGAGGGATGGGGATGGAGGGGCCAACGTCCTGACTTTC. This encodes CASSLVQRDGDGGANVLTF.

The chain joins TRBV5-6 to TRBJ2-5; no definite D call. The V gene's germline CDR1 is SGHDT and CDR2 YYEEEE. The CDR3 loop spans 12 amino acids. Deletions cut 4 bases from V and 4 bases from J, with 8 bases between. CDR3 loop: CASSGLIETQYF. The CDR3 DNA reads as TGTGCCAGCAGCGGTCTAATAGAGACCCAGTACTTC.

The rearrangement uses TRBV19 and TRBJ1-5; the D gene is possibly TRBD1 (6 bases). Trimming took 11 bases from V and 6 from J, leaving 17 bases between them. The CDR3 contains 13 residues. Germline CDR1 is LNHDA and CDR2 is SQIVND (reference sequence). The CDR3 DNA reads TGTGCCTGCGACACAGGGAGTAGTCAGCCCCAGCATTTT. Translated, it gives CACDTGSSQPQHF. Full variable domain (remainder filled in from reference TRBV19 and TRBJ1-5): DGGITQSPKYLFRKEGQNVTLSCEQNLNHDAMYWYRQDPGQGLRLIYYSQIVNDFQKGDIAEGYSVSREKKESFPLTVTSAQKNPTAFYLCACDTGSSQPQHFGDGTRLSIL.

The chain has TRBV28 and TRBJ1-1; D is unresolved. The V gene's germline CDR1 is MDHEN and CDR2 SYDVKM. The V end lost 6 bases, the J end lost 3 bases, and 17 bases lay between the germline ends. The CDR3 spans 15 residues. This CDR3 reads CASSGVVPGDTEAFF. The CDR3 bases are TGTGCCAGCAGCGGAGTGGTGCCCGGCGACACTGAAGCTTTCTTT.

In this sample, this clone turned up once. CDR3 bases: TGTGCCTGGAGTTTGGGGGCGGATGGAAACACCATATATTTT. Amino acid sequence: CAWSLGADGNTIYF. The V and J genes are TRBV30 and TRBJ1-3, with D tentatively TRBD1 (6 bases). V was cut by 2 bases and J by 3 bases, with 11 bases left in between. Germline values: CDR1 GTSNPN, CDR2 SVGIG (reference sequence). The CDR3 is 14 residues long.

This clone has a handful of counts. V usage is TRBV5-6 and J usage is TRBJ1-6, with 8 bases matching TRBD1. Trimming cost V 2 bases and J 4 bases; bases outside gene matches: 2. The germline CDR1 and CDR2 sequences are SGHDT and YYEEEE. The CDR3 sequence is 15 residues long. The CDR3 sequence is CASSLGDRYNSPLHF. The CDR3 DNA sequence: TGTGCCAGCAGCTTAGGGGACAGGTATAATTCACCCCTCCACTTT.

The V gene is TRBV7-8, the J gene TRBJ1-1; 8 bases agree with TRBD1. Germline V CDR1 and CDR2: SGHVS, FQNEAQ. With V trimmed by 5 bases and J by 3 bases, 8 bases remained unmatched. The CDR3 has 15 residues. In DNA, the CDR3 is TGTGCCAGCAGCACCTCCGGGACAGGTTACACTGAAGCTTTCTTT. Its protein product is CASSTSGTGYTEAFF.

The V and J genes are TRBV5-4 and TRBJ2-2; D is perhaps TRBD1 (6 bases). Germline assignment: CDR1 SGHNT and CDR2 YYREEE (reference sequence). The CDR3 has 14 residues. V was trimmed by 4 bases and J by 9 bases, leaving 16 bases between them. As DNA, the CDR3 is TGTGCCAGCAGCGGGACATTATCATCCCGGGAGCTGTTTTTT. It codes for CASSGTLSSRELFF.

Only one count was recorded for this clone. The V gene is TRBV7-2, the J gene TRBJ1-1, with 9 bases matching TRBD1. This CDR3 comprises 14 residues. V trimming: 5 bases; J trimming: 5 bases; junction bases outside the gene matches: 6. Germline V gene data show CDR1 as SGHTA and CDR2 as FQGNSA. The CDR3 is CASSKGQGRTEAFF. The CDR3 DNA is TGTGCCAGCAGCAAAGGACAGGGGAGGACTGAAGCTTTCTTT.

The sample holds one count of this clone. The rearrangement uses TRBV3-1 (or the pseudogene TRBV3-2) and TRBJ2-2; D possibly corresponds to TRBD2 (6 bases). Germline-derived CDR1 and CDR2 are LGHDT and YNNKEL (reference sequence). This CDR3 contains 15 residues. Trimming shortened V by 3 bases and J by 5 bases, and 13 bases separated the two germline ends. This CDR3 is CASSHLTGETGELFF. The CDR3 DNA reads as TGTGCCAGCAGCCACCTCACGGGGGAAACCGGGGAGCTGTTTTTT.

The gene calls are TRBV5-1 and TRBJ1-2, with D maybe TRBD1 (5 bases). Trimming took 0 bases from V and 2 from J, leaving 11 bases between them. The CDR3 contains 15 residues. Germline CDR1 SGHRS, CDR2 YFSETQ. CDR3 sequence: CASSLAGGVNYGYTF. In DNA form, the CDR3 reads TGCGCCAGCAGCTTGGCCGGGGGGGTAAACTATGGCTACACCTTC.

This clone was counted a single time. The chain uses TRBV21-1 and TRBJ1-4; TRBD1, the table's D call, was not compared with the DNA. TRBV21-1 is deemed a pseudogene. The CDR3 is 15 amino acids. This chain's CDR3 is CASSIPGTGNEKLFF. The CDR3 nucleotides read TGTGCCAGCAGCATCCCCGGGACAGGGAATGAAAAACTGTTTTTT.

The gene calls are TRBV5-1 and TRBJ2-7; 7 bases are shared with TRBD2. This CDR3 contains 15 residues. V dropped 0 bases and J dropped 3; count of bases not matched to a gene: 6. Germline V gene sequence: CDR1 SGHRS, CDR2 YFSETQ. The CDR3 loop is CASSLGTSRGYEQYF. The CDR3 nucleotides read TGCGCCAGCAGCTTGGGGACTAGTAGGGGCTACGAGCAGTACTTC. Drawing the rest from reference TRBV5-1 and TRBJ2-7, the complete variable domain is KAGVTQTPRYLIKTRGQQVTLSCSPISGHRSVSWYQQTPGQGLQFLFEYFSETQRNKGNFPGRFSGRQFSNSRSEMNVSTLELGDSALYLCASSLGTSRGYEQYFGPGTRLTVT.

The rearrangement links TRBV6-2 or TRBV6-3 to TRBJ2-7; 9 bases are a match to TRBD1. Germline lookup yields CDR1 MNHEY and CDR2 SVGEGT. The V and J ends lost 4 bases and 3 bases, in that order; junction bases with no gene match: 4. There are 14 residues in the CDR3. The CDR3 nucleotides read TGTGCCAGCAGTTCATGGGACAGGGTCTACGAGCAGTACTTC. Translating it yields CASSSWDRVYEQYF.

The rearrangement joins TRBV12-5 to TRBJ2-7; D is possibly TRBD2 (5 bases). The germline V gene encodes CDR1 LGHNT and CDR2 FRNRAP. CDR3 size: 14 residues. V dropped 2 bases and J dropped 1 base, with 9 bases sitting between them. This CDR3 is CASGLPGSSYEQYF. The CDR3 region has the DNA TGTGCTAGTGGTTTGCCGGGGTCTTCCTACGAGCAGTACTTC.